This TCR beta chain comes out of a study of patients and donors after allogeneic stem cell transplantation. CDR3 length: 14 residues. Trimming pared 0 bases from V and 1 base from J, leaving 5 bases between. TCRdb reanalysed the RT-PCR reads using MiXCR and keeps one entry per CDR3 protein. The sample has roughly 190,000 distinct CDR3 sequences, more than 35% seen once. The clonotype originates from a human donor who was either an allogeneic HSCT recipient or a stem cell or donor lymphocyte infusion donor (not recorded which). It is not recorded whose cells these are; they may come from a transplant donor. Sequenced: blood, either unsorted or a sorted T cell fraction (not recorded which). V is TRBV12-3 or TRBV12-4 and J is TRBJ2-3; D may be TRBD2 (5 bases). The DNA of the CDR3 is TGTGCCAGCAGTTTAGCGCGGGGCACAGATACGCAGTATTTT. Encoded protein: CASSLARGTDTQYF.